These T cell receptor beta chains were read from a single sample in a study of T cells in Graves' hyperthyroidism and ophthalmopathy. TCRdb re-called the multiplex PCR reads with MiXCR, one entry per CDR3 protein. The table lists 640,000 or so distinct CDR3 sequences, 14% to 15% of them singletons. The material sequenced was blood. All receptors derive from a woman in her thirties or forties with Graves' ophthalmopathy. CDR3s include the opening cysteine and the closing phenylalanine or tryptophan. D genes are given only for firm matches. Not every row has a clone size; where given, it reads once, few, many or a size class.

TGCAGTGCTAGAGATCCCCACAGATATGTGTGGGAGACCCAGTACTTC | CSARDPHRYVWETQYF | TRBJ2-5 | . | TRBV20-1 | many | 16
TGTGCCAGCAGTGGACAGGGGAAAGATCGAGGCTATGGCTACACCTTC | CASSGQGKDRGYGYTF | TRBJ1-2 | TRBD1 | TRBV12-3/TRBV12-4 | many | 16
TGTGCCAGCAGTGAAGGGGGGGGGCGCGGCTACACCTTC | CASSEGGGRGYTF | TRBJ1-2 | . | TRBV6-1 | many | 13
TGTGCCTGGAGTGTGCAGGGATGGGGGACTGAAGCTTTCTTT | CAWSVQGWGTEAFF | TRBJ1-1 | . | TRBV30 | many | 14
TGTGCCAGCAGTCTAAGCCGGGACAGGACCTACGAGCAGTACTTC | CASSLSRDRTYEQYF | TRBJ2-7 | TRBD1 | TRBV12-3/TRBV12-4 | many | 15
TGTGCCAGCAATAAAGCCGGGACAGGCTATGGCTACACCTTC | CASNKAGTGYGYTF | TRBJ1-2 | TRBD1 | TRBV6-2/TRBV6-3 | many | 14
TGTGCCAGCAGTTACACAGGGGGCGATCAGCCCCAGCATTTT | CASSYTGGDQPQHF | TRBJ1-5 | TRBD1 | TRBV2 | many | 14
TGCAGTGCTAGAATGGGGGGCCATGGCTACACCTTC | CSARMGGHGYTF | TRBJ1-2 | . | TRBV20-1 | many | 12
TGCGCCAGCAGCCAAGATGCGTACCGGGACATCTCCTACGAGCAGTACTTC | CASSQDAYRDISYEQYF | TRBJ2-7 | . | TRBV4-1 | many | 17
TGTGCCAGCACTCCTAGGGCCGGGGAGCTGTTTTTT | CASTPRAGELFF | TRBJ2-2 | . | TRBV9 | . | 12
TGTGCCAGCAGCTTTGGCTCTAACTACGAGCAGTACTTC | CASSFGSNYEQYF | TRBJ2-7 | . | TRBV11-2 | many | 13
TGTGCCAGCAGTTTATATGTGGGGGCCACTGAAGCTTTCTTT | CASSLYVGATEAFF | TRBJ1-1 | . | TRBV27 | . | 14
TGTGCCAGCACCCGGACTAGCGCCGACACCGGGGAGCTGTTTTTT | CASTRTSADTGELFF | TRBJ2-2 | TRBD2 | TRBV6-2/TRBV6-3 | many | 15
TGTGCCAGCAGCTCCAGCCTAGGATCTCAGCCCCAGCATTTT | CASSSSLGSQPQHF | TRBJ1-5 | . | TRBV7-9 | many | 14
TGTGCCAGCAGCTTACTGACGGAAGATTCACCCCTCCACTTT | CASSLLTEDSPLHF | TRBJ1-6 | . | TRBV7-2 | . | 14
TGCAGTGCCCCGCGGGGGGGGTCTGAAGCTTTCTTT | CSAPRGGSEAFF | TRBJ1-1 | . | TRBV20-1 | many | 12
TGCAGCGTTGAACCGCTACTCACAGGGATGGGTGAAGCTTTCTTT | CSVEPLLTGMGEAFF | TRBJ1-1 | . | TRBV29-1 | many | 15
TGTGCCAGTAGTATGCTGGGGGTCACTGAAGCTTTCTTT | CASSMLGVTEAFF | TRBJ1-1 | . | TRBV19 | many | 13
TGTGCCAGCAGCGAAGCGGGAGGTACCCGGAGGCAGTACTTC | CASSEAGGTRRQYF | TRBJ2-7 | TRBD2 | TRBV28 | many | 14
TGTGCCTGGAGTGTAAGGGGCGCCACTGAAGCTTTCTTT | CAWSVRGATEAFF | TRBJ1-1 | . | TRBV30 | many | 13
TGTGCCAGCAGTTACAAGTTGCGCACGAGCTCTGGAAACACCATATATTTT | CASSYKLRTSSGNTIYF | TRBJ1-3 | . | TRBV6-5 | . | 17
TGTGCCAGCAGCCTCTACGGGACAGGGGGTTCCGGGGCCAACGTCCTGACTTTC | CASSLYGTGGSGANVLTF | TRBJ2-6 | TRBD1 | TRBV27 | few | 18
TGTGCCAGCAGTTGGCAGGGTAACCCGCAGCATTTT | CASSWQGNPQHF | TRBJ1-5 | . | TRBV6-2/TRBV6-3 | many | 12
TGTGCCAGCAGTTCACAAGCCGTGAGGGCTTTCTTT | CASSSQAVRAFF | TRBJ1-1 | . | TRBV11-2 | . | 12
TGTGCCAGCAGCCATCAGGGTACCTACGAGCAGTACTTC | CASSHQGTYEQYF | TRBJ2-7 | . | TRBV14 | many | 13
TGCAGTGCCACCGGGACTAGCGGGAGGGCCGGAGACGAGCAGTACTTC | CSATGTSGRAGDEQYF | TRBJ2-7 | TRBD2 | TRBV20-1 | many | 16
TGTGCCAGCAGTTTAGAGGCTATGCTGATGAACACTGAAGCTTTCTTT | CASSLEAMLMNTEAFF | TRBJ1-1 | . | TRBV28 | . | 16
TGTGCCAGCAGCTTAAGGGGTGGGGTCTCCTGGGAGACCCAGTACTTC | CASSLRGGVSWETQYF | TRBJ2-5 | . | TRBV11-2 | many | 16
TGTGCCAGCACCTCGATGGCGGTCAGGAACACTGAAGCTTTCTTT | CASTSMAVRNTEAFF | TRBJ1-1 | . | TRBV2 | many | 15
TGTGCCAGCAGCTTAGTGGGGAGTGGCGGCTACGAGCAGTACTTC | CASSLVGSGGYEQYF | TRBJ2-7 | . | TRBV7-2 | many | 15
TGTGCCAGCAGCCAAGTGGGGGGAATGACAGGGTATGGCTACACCTTC | CASSQVGGMTGYGYTF | TRBJ1-2 | TRBD1 | TRBV4-2 | many | 16
TGTGCCAGCTCACCCACAGGGGACGAGACCCAGTACTTC | CASSPTGDETQYF | TRBJ2-5 | TRBD1 | TRBV18 | many | 13
TGTGCCAGCAGCTCCATCGCGGACAGGCGCCATGGCTACACCTTC | CASSSIADRRHGYTF | TRBJ1-2 | TRBD1 | TRBV28 | many | 15
TGTGCCAGCAGTTTTGATTCCAACACTGAAGCTTTCTTT | CASSFDSNTEAFF | TRBJ1-1 | . | TRBV12-3/TRBV12-4 | few | 13
TGCAGTGCTAGAGAGACAGGGGAGACCCAGTACTTC | CSARETGETQYF | TRBJ2-5 | TRBD1 | TRBV20-1 | many | 12
TGTGCTAGTGGTTCCAAACAGGGGGCAGAGACCCAGTACTTC | CASGSKQGAETQYF | TRBJ2-5 | TRBD1 | TRBV12-5 | many | 14
TGTGCCAGCAGTTACGAGGGAGGCAATCAGCCCCAGCATTTT | CASSYEGGNQPQHF | TRBJ1-5 | . | TRBV6-5 | few | 14
TGTGCCAGCAGTTTAAGTGGGGTAGTGCAGCCCCAGCATTTT | CASSLSGVVQPQHF | TRBJ1-5 | . | TRBV12-3/TRBV12-4 | many | 14
TGCGCCAGCAGCCAAGATGCAGGGATGGGAGAGACCCAGTACTTC | CASSQDAGMGETQYF | TRBJ2-5 | . | TRBV4-3 | many | 15
TGCAGTGCTTCCAAGGGGGGTGGCCAAGAGACCCAGTACTTC | CSASKGGGQETQYF | TRBJ2-5 | . | TRBV20-1 | many | 14
TGCAGTGCTAGTGGGTTAGCGGGAGTAAGTTCCTACGAGCAGTACTTC | CSASGLAGVSSYEQYF | TRBJ2-7 | TRBD2 | TRBV20-1 | few | 16
TGCGCCAGCAGCCAAGCCACCGGGACTAGCGCTGACGAGCAGTACTTC | CASSQATGTSADEQYF | TRBJ2-7 | TRBD2 | TRBV4-1 | many | 16
TGCGCCAGCAGCGCCATAACAGGGGATTATGGCTACACCTTC | CASSAITGDYGYTF | TRBJ1-2 | TRBD1 | TRBV5-1 | . | 14
TGTGCCAGCAGCCAAGGGGGGATGAAAGAGACCCAGTACTTC | CASSQGGMKETQYF | TRBJ2-5 | . | TRBV14 | many | 14
TGCAGCGCCTTATTACTGACTGAAGCTTTCTTT | CSALLLTEAFF | TRBJ1-1 | . | TRBV29-1 | . | 11
TGTGCCAGCAGTACAGGGGGCAGGTGGTACACTGAAGCTTTCTTT | CASSTGGRWYTEAFF | TRBJ1-1 | TRBD1 | TRBV28 | many | 15
TGTGCCAGCAGCCCCACCCAGGACGGGTCCTACGAGCAGTACTTC | CASSPTQDGSYEQYF | TRBJ2-7 | . | TRBV3-1 | . | 15
TGTGCCAGCAGCCAGGACAGGGGGAAGACTGAAGCTTTCTTT | CASSQDRGKTEAFF | TRBJ1-1 | TRBD1 | TRBV2 | many | 14
TGTGCCACCAGTGACCTGCGACAGGGGTCCTCCTACGAGCAGTACTTC | CATSDLRQGSSYEQYF | TRBJ2-7 | TRBD1 | TRBV24-1 | many | 16
TGTGCCAGCAGTTACTCGAGGGACACAGGGAGCGAGCAGTACTTC | CASSYSRDTGSEQYF | TRBJ2-7 | . | TRBV6-2/TRBV6-3 | . | 15
TGTGCCAGCAGTTACGGACAGGCGGCTGGGGCCAACGTCCTGACTTTC | CASSYGQAAGANVLTF | TRBJ2-6 | TRBD1 | TRBV6-5 | many | 16
TGTGCCATCACACAAGATCCCACAGGGGCTCAAGGCTACACCTTC | CAITQDPTGAQGYTF | TRBJ1-2 | TRBD1 | TRBV10-3 | many | 15